This T cell receptor (beta chain) was recovered during a study of regulatory T cells in long-lasting Graves disease. CDR1 is SGHDN, CDR2 FVKESK, per germline. CDR3 size: 12 residues. V shed 3 bases and J shed 7 bases, with 6 bases lying between them. Time point meaning: newly diagnosed GD, antithyroid drugs for less than 3 months. Extracted RNA from PBMCs served as the source of the TCR library. Patients with Graves' disease were diagnosed by American Thyroid Association guidelines. Study-wide findings and caveats: The study examined only peripheral blood, not thyroid tissue. Persistent Graves' cases showed lower TCR diversity than newly diagnosed cases.

Ten or more counts support this clonotype. The antigen remains undetermined. Arm-PCR with iRepertoire HTBI primers amplified the CDR3 regions for these TCR beta libraries. TCRdb fed the multiplex PCR reads into MiXCR, producing one record per CDR3 protein. Of hundreds of thousands of distinct CDR3 sequences detected, approximately 16% appear once; the ten largest clones hold about 25%. These same records also appear under a second study, on T cells in Graves' hyperthyroidism and ophthalmopathy. As that study records: Ophthalmopathy, as predicted by the model, came a median 6.5 months after the prediction.

The V call is TRBV14, the J call TRBJ1-4; unclear D gene. Material: peripheral blood mononuclear cells (PBMCs), obtained at new diagnosis, from a patient treated with antithyroid drugs. The receptor was isolated from a woman aged 35-60 years with Graves disease. The CDR3 reads CASSHSSEKLFF. Here the CDR3 DNA reads TGTGCCAGCAGCCACTCCTCTGAAAAACTGTTTTTT.